This T cell receptor (beta chain) was retrieved from a study of cytomegalovirus exposure and HLA in healthy donors. Study results and caveats: TCR beta chain V- and J-gene trimming was linked, in a later analysis, to a missense variant in DCLRE1C. The investigators catalogued 160 or so TCR beta chains as cytomegalovirus-associated. An ancestry cluster, one associated with Asian ancestry, reportedly showed fewer N-insertions than the approximately 670-donor mean in a later analysis.

The CDR3 runs 14 residues. With V trimmed by 4 bases and J by 4 bases, 2 bases remained unmatched. Germline CDR1 SGHNT, CDR2 YYREEE (reference sequence). PCR primers comprised 60 Vbeta and 13 Jbeta primers. Libraries were prepared by immunoSEQ multiplex PCR; TCRdb keeps only in-frame clonotypes and omits some of them. Altogether approximately 210,000 clones are present, over 60% being singletons, with the ten largest covering approximately 0.99%. On this clone: The antigen remains undetermined.

The chain couples TRBV5-4 to TRBJ2-1, with 10 bases aligning to TRBD2. This receptor was obtained from a middle-aged woman in good health and CMV-seronegative. The sequenced material came from PBMCs. The CDR3 region has the DNA TGTGCCAGCAGCGGACTAGCGGATTACAATGAGCAGTTCTTC. Its translation is CASSGLADYNEQFF.